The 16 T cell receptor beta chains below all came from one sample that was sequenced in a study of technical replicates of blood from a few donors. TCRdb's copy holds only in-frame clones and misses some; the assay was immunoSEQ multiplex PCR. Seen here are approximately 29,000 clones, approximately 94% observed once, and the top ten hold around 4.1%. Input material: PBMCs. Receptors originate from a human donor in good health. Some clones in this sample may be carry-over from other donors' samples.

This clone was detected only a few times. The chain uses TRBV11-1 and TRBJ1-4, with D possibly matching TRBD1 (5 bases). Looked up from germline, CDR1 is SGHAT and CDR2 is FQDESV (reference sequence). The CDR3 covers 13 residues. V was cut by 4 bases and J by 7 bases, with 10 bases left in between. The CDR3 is CASSWGLGEKLFF. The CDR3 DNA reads TGTGCCAGCAGCTGGGGACTAGGTGAAAAACTGTTTTTT.

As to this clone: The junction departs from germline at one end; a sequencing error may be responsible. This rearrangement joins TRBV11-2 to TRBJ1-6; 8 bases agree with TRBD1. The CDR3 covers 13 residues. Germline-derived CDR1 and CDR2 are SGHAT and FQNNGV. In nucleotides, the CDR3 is TGTGCCAGCAGCCTAGACAGGGGTTCACCCCTCCACTTT. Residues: CASSLDRGSPLHF.

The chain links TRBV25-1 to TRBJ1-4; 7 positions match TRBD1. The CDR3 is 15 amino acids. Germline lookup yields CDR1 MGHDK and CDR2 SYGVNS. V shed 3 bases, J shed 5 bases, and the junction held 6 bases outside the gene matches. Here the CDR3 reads CASSDTGQRNEKLFF. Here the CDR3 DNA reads TGTGCCAGCAGTGACACGGGACAGCGCAATGAAAAACTGTTTTTT. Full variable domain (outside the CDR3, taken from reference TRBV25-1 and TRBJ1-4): EADIYQTPRYLVIGTGKKITLECSQTMGHDKMYWYQQDPGMELHLIHYSYGVNSTEKGDLSSESTVSRIRTEHFPLTLESARPSHTSQYLCASSDTGQRNEKLFFGSGTQLSVL.

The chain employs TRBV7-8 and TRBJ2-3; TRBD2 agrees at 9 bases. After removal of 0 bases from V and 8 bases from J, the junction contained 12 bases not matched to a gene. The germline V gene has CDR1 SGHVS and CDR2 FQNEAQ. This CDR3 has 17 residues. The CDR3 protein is CASSLAGVAGGQGTQYF. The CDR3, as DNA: TGTGCCAGCAGCTTAGCGGGGGTTGCGGGGGGGCAGGGTACGCAGTATTTT.

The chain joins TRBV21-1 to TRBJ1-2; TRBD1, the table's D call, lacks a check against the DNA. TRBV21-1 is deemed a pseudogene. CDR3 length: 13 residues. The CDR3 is CASVTTGWYGYTF. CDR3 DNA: TGTGCCAGCGTCACCACAGGGTGGTATGGCTACACCTTC.

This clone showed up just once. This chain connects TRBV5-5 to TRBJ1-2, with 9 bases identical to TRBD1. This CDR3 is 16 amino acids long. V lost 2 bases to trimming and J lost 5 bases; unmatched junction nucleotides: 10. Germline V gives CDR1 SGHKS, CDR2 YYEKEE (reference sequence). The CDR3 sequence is CASSFAATGTGYGYTF. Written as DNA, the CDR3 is TGTGCCAGCAGCTTTGCCGCAACCGGGACAGGGTATGGCTACACCTTC.

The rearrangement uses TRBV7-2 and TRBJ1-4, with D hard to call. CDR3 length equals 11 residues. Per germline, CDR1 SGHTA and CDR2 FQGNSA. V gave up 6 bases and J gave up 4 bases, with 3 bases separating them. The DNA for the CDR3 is TGTGCCAGCAGTTATAATGAAAAACTGTTTTTT. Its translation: CASSYNEKLFF. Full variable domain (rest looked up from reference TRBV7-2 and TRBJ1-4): GAGVSQSPSNKVTEKGKDVELRCDPISGHTALYWYRQSLGQGLEFLIYFQGNSAPDKSGLPSDRFSAERTGGSVSTLTIQRTQQEDSAVYLCASSYNEKLFFGSGTQLSVL.

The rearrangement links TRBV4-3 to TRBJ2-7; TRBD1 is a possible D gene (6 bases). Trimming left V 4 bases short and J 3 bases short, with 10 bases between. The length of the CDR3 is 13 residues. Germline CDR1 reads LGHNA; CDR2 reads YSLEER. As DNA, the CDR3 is TGCGCCAGCAGCCCCGGACAGCACTACGAGCAGTACTTC. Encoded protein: CASSPGQHYEQYF.

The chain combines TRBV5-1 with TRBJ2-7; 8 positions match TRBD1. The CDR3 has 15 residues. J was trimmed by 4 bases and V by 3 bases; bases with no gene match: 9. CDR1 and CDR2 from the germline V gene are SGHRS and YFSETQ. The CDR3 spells CASSSSGTGLYEQYF. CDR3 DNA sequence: TGCGCCAGCAGCTCCTCCGGGACAGGACTATACGAGCAGTACTTC. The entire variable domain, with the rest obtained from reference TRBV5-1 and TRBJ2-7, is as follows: KAGVTQTPRYLIKTRGQQVTLSCSPISGHRSVSWYQQTPGQGLQFLFEYFSETQRNKGNFPGRFSGRQFSNSRSEMNVSTLELGDSALYLCASSSSGTGLYEQYFGPGTRLTVT.

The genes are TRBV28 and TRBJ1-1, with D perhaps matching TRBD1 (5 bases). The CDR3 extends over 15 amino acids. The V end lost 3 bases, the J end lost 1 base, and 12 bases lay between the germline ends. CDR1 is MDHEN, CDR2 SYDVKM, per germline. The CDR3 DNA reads TGTGCCAGCAGTTTTTGGGCGGGGCCGAACACTGAAGCTTTCTTT. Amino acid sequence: CASSFWAGPNTEAFF.

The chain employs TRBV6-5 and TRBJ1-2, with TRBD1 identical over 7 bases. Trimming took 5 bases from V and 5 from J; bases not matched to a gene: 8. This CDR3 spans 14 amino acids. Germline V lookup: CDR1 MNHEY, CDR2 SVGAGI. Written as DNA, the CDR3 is TGTGCCAGCAGTCTCCAGAGGGGGCAATATGGCTACACCTTC. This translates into CASSLQRGQYGYTF.

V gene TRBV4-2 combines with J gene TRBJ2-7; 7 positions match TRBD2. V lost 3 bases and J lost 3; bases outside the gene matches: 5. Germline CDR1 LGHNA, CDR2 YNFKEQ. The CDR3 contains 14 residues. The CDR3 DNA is TGTGCCAGCAGCCAGACGCTAGCGGTCTACGAGCAGTACTTC. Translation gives CASSQTLAVYEQYF.

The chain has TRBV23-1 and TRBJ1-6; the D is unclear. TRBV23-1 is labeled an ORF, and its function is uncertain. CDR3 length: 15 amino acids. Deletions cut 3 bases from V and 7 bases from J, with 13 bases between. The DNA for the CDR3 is TGCGCCAGCAGTCACACGGGATTTAGGAATTCACCCCTCCACTTT. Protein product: CASSHTGFRNSPLHF.

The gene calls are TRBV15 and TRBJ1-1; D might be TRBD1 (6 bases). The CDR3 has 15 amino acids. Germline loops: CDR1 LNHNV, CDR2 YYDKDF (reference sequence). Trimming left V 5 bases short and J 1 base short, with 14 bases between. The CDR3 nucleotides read TGTGCCACCAGCCCTCAAAGGGGGAGGAACACTGAAGCTTTCTTT. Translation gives CATSPQRGRNTEAFF.

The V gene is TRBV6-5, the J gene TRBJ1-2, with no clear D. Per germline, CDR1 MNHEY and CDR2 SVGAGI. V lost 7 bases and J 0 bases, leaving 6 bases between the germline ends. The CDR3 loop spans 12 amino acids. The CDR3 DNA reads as TGTGCCAGCAAAGAGGCTAACTATGGCTACACCTTC. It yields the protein CASKEANYGYTF.

The CDR3 protein is CASSQDGQDYRGYTF. The CDR3 DNA reads TGCGCCAGCAGCCAAGATGGGCAGGACTACCGGGGCTACACCTTC. The V call is TRBV4-1, the J call TRBJ1-2; no firm D call. There are 15 residues in the CDR3. Germline CDR1 MGHRA, CDR2 YSYEKL. V lost 0 bases to trimming and J lost 8 bases, with 16 bases between them.